One sample yielded the 13 T cell receptor beta chains listed below, sequenced in a study of beta chain features in type 1 diabetes. Since all of the isolated RNA was reverse transcribed, expressed TCRB transcripts were what got sequenced. Here immunoSEQ multiplex PCR was the method, and the copy in TCRdb shows in-frame clones only, minus some. The repertoire holds over 500,000 clones, with roughly a sixth as singletons. Source material: naive CD4+ T cells from blood. Every receptor here comes from a man aged 18-30 years in good health.

This clone was observed at least ten times. J is TRBJ2-1 and V is TRBV2; the D gene is possibly TRBD1 (5 bases). V lost 5 bases to trimming and J lost 13 bases, with 15 bases between them. CDR1 and CDR2 (germline): SNHLY, FYNNEI. CDR3 size: 12 residues. CDR3: CASSTTVGQQFF. CDR3 DNA sequence: TGTGCCAGCAGTACCACCGTCGGACAACAGTTCTTC.

Only a few counts were recorded for this clone. The rearrangement uses TRBV30 and TRBJ1-4; D unclear. CDR3 length: 15 amino acids. Deletions cut 0 bases from V and 1 base from J, with 9 bases between. Germline V gene sequence: CDR1 GTSNPN, CDR2 SVGIG (reference sequence). Written as DNA, the CDR3 is TGTGCCTGGAGTGTACCACTGGGAACTAATGAAAAACTGTTTTTT. Protein sequence: CAWSVPLGTNEKLFF.

V gene TRBV10-3 combines with J gene TRBJ2-6; 10 nucleotides agree with TRBD1. Trimming cost V 1 base and J 1 base; bases outside gene matches: 7. This CDR3 is built from 19 residues. Germline lookup yields CDR1 ENHRY and CDR2 SYGVKD. CDR3 bases: TGTGCCATCAGTGAGTGGGACAGGGGACTTCCATCTGGGGCCAACGTCCTGACTTTC. This sequence encodes CAISEWDRGLPSGANVLTF.

DNA of the CDR3: TGTGCCAGCAAGGATTGGGACGGCAATCAGCCCCAGCATTTT. It translates to CASKDWDGNQPQHF. The V gene is TRBV28, the J gene TRBJ1-5, with a tentative D call TRBD1 (5 bases). V was cut by 7 bases and J by 2 bases, with 12 bases left in between. The germline V gene has CDR1 MDHEN and CDR2 SYDVKM. This CDR3 is 14 amino acids long.

This clone was recorded a few times. V usage is TRBV4-1 and J usage is TRBJ1-1; D is unresolved. In germline, CDR1 is MGHRA, CDR2 YSYEKL. The CDR3 contains 17 residues. V was pared by 7 bases and J by 2 bases, with 23 bases between. CDR3 nucleotides: TGCGCCAGCACCCCGATTCAGGCAAGAGGGTTTAACACTGAAGCTTTCTTT. This codes for CASTPIQARGFNTEAFF.

This clone was seen more than once but under ten times. The chain joins TRBV7-2 to TRBJ1-5; TRBD1 agrees at 9 bases. With V trimmed by 4 bases and J by 6 bases, 4 bases remained unmatched. CDR1 is SGHTA and CDR2 is FQGNSA in the germline V gene. This CDR3 is 14 amino acids long. In DNA, the CDR3 is TGTGCCAGCAGCTCACAGGGGGCGGTTCAGCCCCAGCATTTT. Protein: CASSSQGAVQPQHF.

The genes are TRBV2 and TRBJ2-5; D possibly corresponds to TRBD2 (6 bases). The CDR3 is 11 residues long. Germline V gene sequence: CDR1 SNHLY, CDR2 FYNNEI. The V and J ends lost 6 bases and 9 bases respectively, with 11 bases between them. CDR3 in DNA: TGTGCCAGCAGAGTTGGGGAGGCCCAGTACTTC. It yields the protein CASRVGEAQYF.

This chain uses TRBV19 with TRBJ2-6; maybe TRBD1 (6 bases). Trimming took 10 bases from V and 2 from J, leaving 9 bases between them. The germline V gene encodes CDR1 LNHDA and CDR2 SQIVND (reference sequence). The CDR3 has 13 amino acids. The CDR3 DNA reads as TGTGCCACCAAGGGGGCTGGGGCCAACGTCCTGACTTTC. Its translation: CATKGAGANVLTF.

The chain links TRBV7-2 to TRBJ2-5; 9 bases fit TRBD1. CDR3 length: 16 residues. The V and J ends lost 2 bases and 5 bases, in that order; junction bases with no gene match: 9. Germline V gene data show CDR1 as SGHTA and CDR2 as FQGNSA. The CDR3 loop reads CASSLLPDRGRETQYF. The CDR3 DNA sequence: TGTGCCAGCAGCTTACTCCCGGACAGGGGCAGGGAGACCCAGTACTTC.

This clone was picked up a small number of times. The genes are TRBV9 and TRBJ1-6; 7 bases map to TRBD1. The CDR3 spans 13 residues. The V gene end was trimmed by 2 bases and the J gene end by 7 bases; junction bases not matched to a gene: 0. Looked up from germline, CDR1 is SGDLS and CDR2 is YYNGEE. CDR3 coding DNA: TGTGCCAGCAGCGTGGGACAGAATTCACCCCTCCACTTT. This sequence encodes CASSVGQNSPLHF.

The table lists this clone with a few counts. The CDR3 loop is CASGRGGTGSYNEQFF. In nucleotides, the CDR3 is TGTGCCAGCGGACGCGGGGGAACGGGTTCGTACAATGAGCAGTTCTTC. The chain joins TRBV14 to TRBJ2-1, with 7 bases matching TRBD2. Looked up from germline, CDR1 is SGHDN and CDR2 is FVKESK. There are 16 residues in the CDR3. V dropped 8 bases and J dropped 4; count of bases not matched to a gene: 14.

The chain uses TRBV7-8 and TRBJ1-2, with D perhaps matching TRBD1 (5 bases). The CDR3 length is 15 residues. Germline CDR1 is SGHVS and CDR2 is FQNEAQ. The germline V and J ends were trimmed by 3 bases and 1 base, with 12 bases remaining between them. CDR3 sequence reads: CASSFTGRSNYGYTF. In DNA form, the CDR3 reads TGTGCCAGCAGCTTTACAGGAAGAAGTAACTATGGCTACACCTTC.

V is TRBV11-2 and J is TRBJ2-3; 7 bases align to TRBD1. This CDR3 has 14 amino acids. Unmatched junction bases numbered 6, after V lost 5 bases and J lost 4 bases. Germline V CDR1 and CDR2: SGHAT, FQNNGV. Here the CDR3 DNA reads TGTGCCAGCAGCACAGGGGATAGGGCAGATACGCAGTATTTT. The encoded protein is CASSTGDRADTQYF.